These 21 T cell receptor beta chains came from one sample sequenced in a study of shared T cell receptors in the human thymus (dated by TCRdb to the early 2020s). The method was the immunoSEQ multiplex PCR assay. TCRdb carries this immuneACCESS record with in-frame sequences only. Its versions omit some clonotypes, under half of them owing to an unresolved V gene in the studies checked, with the rest unexplained. This sample comprises almost 550,000 clones, about four fifths of them detected only once. Around 0.012% of the sample is held by the ten biggest clonotypes. The same specimen was also included in a second study, on human thymus T cells.

Input material: thymocytes. Source of these receptors: a boy younger than two with a congenital heart defect. Donor details come from another sample of the same person, matched by shared clones.

This clone was seen once. The chain employs TRBV10-3 and TRBJ2-3; a weak D match, TRBD2 (5 bases). Per the germline V gene, CDR1 is ENHRY and CDR2 is SYGVKD. This CDR3 has 16 residues. Trimming took 0 bases from V and 1 from J, leaving 11 bases between them. CDR3 protein: CAISESGWERTDTQYF. The CDR3 DNA is TGTGCCATCAGTGAGTCGGGGTGGGAGCGCACAGATACGCAGTATTTT.

In this sample, this clone turned up a few times. This chain links TRBV18 with TRBJ2-1, with 7 bases lining up with TRBD2. CDR3 size: 17 residues. Germline V gene lookup returns CDR1 KGHSH and CDR2 LQKENI. V lost 1 base and J lost 0; bases outside the gene matches: 6. CDR3 region: CASSPLMQRGSYNEQFF. DNA for the CDR3: TGTGCCAGCTCACCACTGATGCAGCGGGGCTCCTACAATGAGCAGTTCTTC.

The chain is built from TRBV18 and TRBJ1-4, with 7 bases lining up with TRBD1. The germline gives CDR1 KGHSH, CDR2 LQKENI. The CDR3 contains 14 residues. The trim removed 3 bases at V and 8 bases at J, leaving 6 bases unmatched. CDR3 sequence: CASSPGQSREKLFF. CDR3 DNA: TGTGCCAGCTCACCGGGACAGTCGAGGGAAAAACTGTTTTTT.

The chain carries TRBV25-1 and TRBJ1-2, with D maybe TRBD1 (5 bases). The V and J ends lost 3 bases and 8 bases respectively, with 10 bases between them. There are 12 residues in the CDR3. Germline CDR1 reads MGHDK; CDR2 reads SYGVNS. CDR3: CASSERGGGYTF. CDR3 bases: TGTGCCAGCAGTGAGCGGGGCGGAGGCTACACCTTC.

This chain uses TRBV27 with TRBJ2-3; 9 nucleotides agree with TRBD2. V shed 7 bases, J shed 1 base, and the junction held 15 bases outside the gene matches. The germline CDR1 and CDR2 sequences are MNHEY and SMNVEV (reference sequence). The CDR3 consists of 18 residues. CDR3 protein: CASKLRREGGRCTDTQYF. CDR3 DNA sequence: TGTGCCAGCAAGCTTCGGCGGGAGGGCGGGAGGTGCACAGATACGCAGTATTTT.

V is TRBV14 and J is TRBJ1-3, with 7 bases identical to TRBD1. This CDR3 has 17 residues. CDR1 and CDR2 (germline): SGHDN, FVKESK. The V gene end was trimmed by 1 base and the J gene end by 0 bases; junction bases not matched to a gene: 6. The chain's CDR3 is CASSQVYRGDSGNTIYF. DNA of the CDR3: TGTGCCAGCAGCCAAGTTTACAGGGGAGACTCTGGAAACACCATATATTTT.

This chain uses TRBV19 with TRBJ2-7; no clear D. The CDR3 length is 13 residues. The V end was cut by 10 bases, the J end by 0 bases, with 13 bases between. Germline CDR1 LNHDA, CDR2 SQIVND (reference sequence). This chain's CDR3 is CATRLPSSYEQYF. The DNA for the CDR3 is TGTGCCACTAGACTCCCGAGCTCCTACGAGCAGTACTTC. The variable domain in full, completed from reference TRBV19 and TRBJ2-7, reads DGGITQSPKYLFRKEGQNVTLSCEQNLNHDAMYWYRQDPGQGLRLIYYSQIVNDFQKGDIAEGYSVSREKKESFPLTVTSAQKNPTAFYLCATRLPSSYEQYFGPGTRLTVT.

The V and J genes are TRBV27 and TRBJ2-5; 15 bases agree with TRBD2. The V gene end was trimmed by 4 bases and the J gene end by 3 bases; junction bases not matched to a gene: 9. CDR3 length equals 18 residues. CDR1 is MNHEY, CDR2 SMNVEV, per germline (reference sequence). The CDR3 spells CASSSGLAGGSKEETQYF. CDR3 in DNA: TGTGCCAGCAGTTCCGGACTAGCGGGAGGGTCCAAAGAAGAGACCCAGTACTTC.

The chain employs TRBV9 and TRBJ1-2; the match to TRBD1 covers 7 bases. CDR1 SGDLS and CDR2 YYNGEE come from the germline V gene. The CDR3 length is 17 residues. The V gene end was trimmed by 0 bases and the J gene end by 0 bases; junction bases not matched to a gene: 8. For the CDR3, the DNA is TGTGCCAGCAGCGTAGCTTTCAGGGGGGACGCTAACTATGGCTACACCTTC. Translated, it gives CASSVAFRGDANYGYTF.

J is TRBJ2-7 and V is TRBV29-1, with a tentative D call TRBD1 (6 bases). The CDR3 contains 12 residues. Trimming cost V 6 bases and J 4 bases, with 13 bases left between them. Germline V gene lookup returns CDR1 SQVTM and CDR2 ANQGSEA. The CDR3 loop reads CSVWTVNYEQYF. CDR3 nucleotide sequence: TGCAGCGTCTGGACAGTTAATTACGAGCAGTACTTC.

V usage is TRBV11-3 and J usage is TRBJ1-4; 10 bases map to TRBD1. This CDR3 is 17 amino acids long. Trimming cost V 7 bases and J 5 bases; bases outside gene matches: 13. The germline CDR1 and CDR2 sequences are SGHNT and YENEEA. In DNA, the CDR3 is TGTGCCAGCACCCTGAGGGTGGACAGGGGGTTCAATGAAAAACTGTTTTTT. Encoded protein: CASTLRVDRGFNEKLFF.

V gene TRBV29-1 combines with J gene TRBJ2-1; D possibly corresponds to TRBD2 (5 bases). The CDR3 runs 16 residues. Looked up from germline, CDR1 is SQVTM and CDR2 is ANQGSEA. The V gene lost 3 bases and the J gene lost 2 bases, with 17 bases spanning the gap. CDR3 bases: TGCAGCGTTGACGGGCCCCCGGGGTCCACCTACAATGAGCAGTTCTTC. It translates to CSVDGPPGSTYNEQFF.

V and J are TRBV6-4 and TRBJ2-1, with 8 positions matching TRBD2. The germline V gene encodes CDR1 MRHNA and CDR2 SNTAGT. V shed 5 bases, J shed 8 bases, and the junction held 8 bases outside the gene matches. This CDR3 has 14 residues. The CDR3 coding sequence is TGTGCCAGCAGTCTCGGGAGGGCTGGGGATGAGCAGTTCTTC. Translated, it gives CASSLGRAGDEQFF.

In this sample, this clone turned up a few times. This rearrangement joins TRBV2 to TRBJ2-1; TRBD1 aligns across 8 bases. V dropped 0 bases and J dropped 0; count of bases not matched to a gene: 7. The germline V gene encodes CDR1 SNHLY and CDR2 FYNNEI. The CDR3 runs 18 residues. The CDR3 protein is CASSEASGTGSSYNEQFF. The CDR3 region has the DNA TGTGCCAGCAGTGAAGCATCCGGGACAGGTAGCTCCTACAATGAGCAGTTCTTC.

The chain couples TRBV11-3 to TRBJ2-7; 12 nucleotides match TRBD2. Per germline, CDR1 SGHNT and CDR2 YENEEA. The V and J ends lost 1 base and 3 bases, in that order; junction bases with no gene match: 7. The CDR3 is made up of 17 amino acids. The CDR3 bases are TGTGCCAGCAGCTTAGGGACTAGCGGGACCTCAATCTACGAGCAGTACTTC. This gives the protein CASSLGTSGTSIYEQYF.

J is TRBJ2-3 and V is TRBV7-3; 8 bases align to TRBD2. The V segment lost 2 bases and the J segment 3 bases; nucleotides outside the gene matches: 13. Germline assignment: CDR1 SGHTA and CDR2 FQGTGA. CDR3 length: 18 amino acids. In DNA form, the CDR3 reads TGTGCCAGCAGCTTACATGGCGGGAGGTTTATGCAGACAGATACGCAGTATTTT. It encodes CASSLHGGRFMQTDTQYF. Looking up the rest from reference TRBV7-3 and TRBJ2-3 gives the full variable domain: GAGVSQTPSNKVTEKGKYVELRCDPISGHTALYWYRQSLGQGPEFLIYFQGTGAADDSGLPNDRFFAVRPEGSVSTLKIQRTERGDSAVYLCASSLHGGRFMQTDTQYFGPGTRLTVL.

This sequence joins TRBV7-9 and TRBJ2-7; tentative D call: TRBD1 (5 bases). Germline-derived CDR1 and CDR2 are SEHNR and FQNEAQ (reference sequence). The CDR3 runs 13 residues. Deletions cut 4 bases from V and 4 bases from J, with 11 bases between. The CDR3: CASSSSAGYEQYF. CDR3 sequence (DNA): TGTGCCAGCAGCTCGTCCGCAGGGTACGAGCAGTACTTC.

The V and J genes are TRBV30 and TRBJ1-5; TRBD1 matches 10 bases. CDR3 length equals 16 residues. CDR1 is GTSNPN, CDR2 SVGIG, per germline (reference sequence). The trim removed 0 bases at V and 5 bases at J, leaving 7 bases unmatched. CDR3 in DNA: TGTGCCTGGAGTGTTCCTCAGACAGGGGGCTATCAGCCCCAGCATTTT. Translating gives CAWSVPQTGGYQPQHF.

The CDR3 DNA follows: TGTGCCTGGAGTACGGGGGAATCCTACGAGCAGTACTTC. Its translation is CAWSTGESYEQYF. This sequence joins TRBV30 and TRBJ2-7; D perhaps matches TRBD2 (6 bases). CDR1 is GTSNPN, CDR2 SVGIG, per germline (reference sequence). Trimming stripped 2 bases from V and 1 base from J, with 9 bases between. This CDR3 contains 13 residues.

This clone was counted a single time. The rearrangement joins TRBV5-1 to TRBJ2-3, with 11 positions matching TRBD2. The CDR3 length is 17 residues. After removal of 4 bases from V and 1 base from J, the junction contained 8 bases not matched to a gene. CDR1 is SGHRS, CDR2 YFSETQ, per germline. The CDR3 is CASSPNPTSGGTDTQYF. CDR3 DNA sequence: TGCGCCAGCAGCCCTAACCCGACTAGCGGGGGCACAGATACGCAGTATTTT.

This clone appeared a few times. The rearrangement joins TRBV11-2 to TRBJ2-7, with D uncertain. Germline V gives CDR1 SGHAT, CDR2 FQNNGV. This CDR3 has 16 residues. V lost 5 bases and J 0 bases, leaving 17 bases between the germline ends. The DNA of the CDR3 is TGTGCCAGCAGCCCACCCCCGGGTCCTTTCTCCTACGAGCAGTACTTC. This encodes CASSPPPGPFSYEQYF.